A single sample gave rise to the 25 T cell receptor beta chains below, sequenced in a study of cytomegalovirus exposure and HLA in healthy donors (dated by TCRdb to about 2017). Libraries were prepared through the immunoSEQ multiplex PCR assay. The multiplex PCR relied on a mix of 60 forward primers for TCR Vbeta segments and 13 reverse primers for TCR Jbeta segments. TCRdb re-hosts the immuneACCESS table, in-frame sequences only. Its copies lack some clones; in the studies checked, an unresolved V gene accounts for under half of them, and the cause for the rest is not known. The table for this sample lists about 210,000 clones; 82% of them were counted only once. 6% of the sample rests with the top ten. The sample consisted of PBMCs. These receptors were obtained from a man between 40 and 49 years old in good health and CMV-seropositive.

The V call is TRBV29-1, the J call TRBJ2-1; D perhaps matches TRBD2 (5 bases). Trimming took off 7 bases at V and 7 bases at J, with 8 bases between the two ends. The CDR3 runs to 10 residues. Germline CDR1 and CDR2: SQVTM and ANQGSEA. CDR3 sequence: CSGEGNEQFF. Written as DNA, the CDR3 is TGCAGCGGCGAGGGAAATGAGCAGTTCTTC.

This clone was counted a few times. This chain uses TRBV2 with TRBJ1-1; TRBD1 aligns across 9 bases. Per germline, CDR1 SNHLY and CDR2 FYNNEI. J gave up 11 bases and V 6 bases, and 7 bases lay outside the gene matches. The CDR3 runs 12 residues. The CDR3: CASRDRGPGAFF. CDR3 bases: TGTGCCAGCAGGGACAGGGGCCCTGGTGCTTTCTTT.

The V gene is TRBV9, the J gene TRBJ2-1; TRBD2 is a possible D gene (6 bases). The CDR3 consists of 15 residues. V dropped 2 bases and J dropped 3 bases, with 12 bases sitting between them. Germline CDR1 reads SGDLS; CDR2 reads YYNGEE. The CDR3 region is CASSVSGGIYNEQFF. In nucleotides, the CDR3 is TGTGCCAGCAGCGTTAGCGGAGGGATCTACAATGAGCAGTTCTTC.

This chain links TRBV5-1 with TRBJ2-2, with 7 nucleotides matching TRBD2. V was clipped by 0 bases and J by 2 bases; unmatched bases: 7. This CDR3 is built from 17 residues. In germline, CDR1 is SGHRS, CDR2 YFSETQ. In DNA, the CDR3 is TGCGCCAGCAGCTTGGCCCATCTAGCGGTCAACACCGGGGAGCTGTTTTTT. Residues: CASSLAHLAVNTGELFF.

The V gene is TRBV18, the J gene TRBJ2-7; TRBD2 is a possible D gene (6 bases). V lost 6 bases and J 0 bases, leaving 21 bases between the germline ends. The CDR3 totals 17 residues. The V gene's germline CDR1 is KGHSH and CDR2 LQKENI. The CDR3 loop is CASSPRGLRVGSYEQYV. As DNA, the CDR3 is TGTGCCAGCTCCCCCCGGGGACTTCGAGTAGGCTCCTACGAGCAGTACGTC.

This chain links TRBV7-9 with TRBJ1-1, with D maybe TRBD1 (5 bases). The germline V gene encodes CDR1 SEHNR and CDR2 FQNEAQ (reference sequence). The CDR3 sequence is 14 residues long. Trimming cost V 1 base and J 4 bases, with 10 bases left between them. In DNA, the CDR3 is TGTGCCAGCAGCTTAGGCCGGGGGATCACTGAAGCTTTCTTT. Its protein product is CASSLGRGITEAFF.

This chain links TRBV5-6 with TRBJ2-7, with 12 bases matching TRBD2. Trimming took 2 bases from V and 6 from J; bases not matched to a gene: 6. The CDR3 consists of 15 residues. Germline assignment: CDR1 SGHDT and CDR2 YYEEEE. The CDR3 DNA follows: TGTGCCAGCAGCTTTCCTAGCGGGAGGGTAAGCGAGCAGTACTTC. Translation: CASSFPSGRVSEQYF.

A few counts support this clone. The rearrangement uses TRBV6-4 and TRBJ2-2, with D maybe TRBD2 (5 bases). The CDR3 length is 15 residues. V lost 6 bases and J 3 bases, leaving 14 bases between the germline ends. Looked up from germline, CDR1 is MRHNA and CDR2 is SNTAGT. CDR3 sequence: CASSPRAGDTGELFF. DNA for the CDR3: TGTGCCAGCAGCCCCCGGGCCGGGGACACCGGGGAGCTGTTTTTT.

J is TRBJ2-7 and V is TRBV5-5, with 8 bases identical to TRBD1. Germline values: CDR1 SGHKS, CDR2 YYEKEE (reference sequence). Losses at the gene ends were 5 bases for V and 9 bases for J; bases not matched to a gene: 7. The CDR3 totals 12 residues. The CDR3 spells CASSSDRVSQYV. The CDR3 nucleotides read TGTGCCAGCAGTTCGGACAGGGTCTCGCAGTACGTC.

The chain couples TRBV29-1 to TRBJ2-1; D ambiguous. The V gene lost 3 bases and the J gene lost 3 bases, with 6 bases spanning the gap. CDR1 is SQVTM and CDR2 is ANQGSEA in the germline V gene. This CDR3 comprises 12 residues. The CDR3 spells CSVDGHYNEQFF. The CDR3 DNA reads TGCAGCGTTGATGGGCACTACAATGAGCAGTTCTTC.

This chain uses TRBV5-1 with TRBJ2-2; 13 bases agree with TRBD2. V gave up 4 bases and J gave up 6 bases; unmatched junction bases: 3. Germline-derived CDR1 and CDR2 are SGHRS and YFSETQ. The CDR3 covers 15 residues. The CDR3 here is CASSQGLAGPGELFF. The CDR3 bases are TGCGCCAGCAGCCAGGGACTAGCGGGACCCGGGGAGCTGTTTTTT.

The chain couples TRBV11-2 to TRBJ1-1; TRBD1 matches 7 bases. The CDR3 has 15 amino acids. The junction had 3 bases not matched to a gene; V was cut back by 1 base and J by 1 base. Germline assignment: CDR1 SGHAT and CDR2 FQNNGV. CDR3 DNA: TGTGCCAGCAGCTTAGGGCCAGGGGGGAACACTGAAGCTTTCTTT. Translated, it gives CASSLGPGGNTEAFF.

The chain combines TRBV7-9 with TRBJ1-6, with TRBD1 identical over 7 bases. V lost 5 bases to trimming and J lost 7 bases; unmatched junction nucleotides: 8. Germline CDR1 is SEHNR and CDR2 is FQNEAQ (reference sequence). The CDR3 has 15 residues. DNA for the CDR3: TGTGCCAGCAGCAGACAAACAGGGGAGAATTCACCCCTCCACTTT. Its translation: CASSRQTGENSPLHF.

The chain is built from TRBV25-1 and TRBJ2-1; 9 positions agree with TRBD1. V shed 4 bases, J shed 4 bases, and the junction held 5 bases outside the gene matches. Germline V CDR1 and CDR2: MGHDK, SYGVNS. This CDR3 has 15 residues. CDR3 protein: CASSAGTGPYNEQFF. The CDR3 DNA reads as TGTGCCAGCAGTGCCGGGACAGGGCCTTACAATGAGCAGTTCTTC.

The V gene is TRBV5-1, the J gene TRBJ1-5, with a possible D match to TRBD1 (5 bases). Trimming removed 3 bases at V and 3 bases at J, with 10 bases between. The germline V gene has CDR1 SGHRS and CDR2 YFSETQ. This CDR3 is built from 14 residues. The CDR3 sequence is CASSSDSPNQPQHF. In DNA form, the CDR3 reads TGCGCCAGCAGCTCTGACAGCCCCAATCAGCCCCAGCATTTT.

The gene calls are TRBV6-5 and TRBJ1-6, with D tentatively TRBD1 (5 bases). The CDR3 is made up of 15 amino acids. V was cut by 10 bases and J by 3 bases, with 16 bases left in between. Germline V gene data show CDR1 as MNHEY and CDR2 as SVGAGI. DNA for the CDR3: TGTGCCACACGGGTGGGGCGGAACTATAATTCACCCCTCCACTTT. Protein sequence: CATRVGRNYNSPLHF.

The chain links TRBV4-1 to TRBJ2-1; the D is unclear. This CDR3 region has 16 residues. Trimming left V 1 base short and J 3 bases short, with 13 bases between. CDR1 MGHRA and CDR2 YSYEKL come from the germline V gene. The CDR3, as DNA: TGCGCCAGCAGCCAAGGGGTAGCCTATCTCTACAATGAGCAGTTCTTC. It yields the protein CASSQGVAYLYNEQFF.

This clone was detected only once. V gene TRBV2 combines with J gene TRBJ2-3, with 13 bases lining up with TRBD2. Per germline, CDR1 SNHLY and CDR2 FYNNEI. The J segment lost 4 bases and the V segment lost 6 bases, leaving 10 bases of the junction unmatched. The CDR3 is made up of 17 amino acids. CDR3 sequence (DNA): TGTGCCAGCAGGGACTTTGGACTAGCGGGAGTGGCAGATACGCAGTATTTT. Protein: CASRDFGLAGVADTQYF.

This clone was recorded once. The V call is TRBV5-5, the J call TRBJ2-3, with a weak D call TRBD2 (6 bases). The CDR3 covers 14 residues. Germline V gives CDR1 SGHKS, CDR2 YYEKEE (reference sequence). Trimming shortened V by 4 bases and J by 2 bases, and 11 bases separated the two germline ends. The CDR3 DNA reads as TGTGCCAGCAGCAGCAGCGGGTTCACAGATACGCAGTATTTT. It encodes CASSSSGFTDTQYF.

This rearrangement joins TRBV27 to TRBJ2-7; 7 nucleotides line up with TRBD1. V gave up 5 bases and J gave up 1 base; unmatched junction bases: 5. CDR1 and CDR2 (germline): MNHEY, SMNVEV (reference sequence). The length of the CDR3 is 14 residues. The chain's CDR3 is CASSPRQGSYEQYF. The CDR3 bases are TGTGCCAGCAGTCCTCGACAGGGATCCTACGAGCAGTACTTC.

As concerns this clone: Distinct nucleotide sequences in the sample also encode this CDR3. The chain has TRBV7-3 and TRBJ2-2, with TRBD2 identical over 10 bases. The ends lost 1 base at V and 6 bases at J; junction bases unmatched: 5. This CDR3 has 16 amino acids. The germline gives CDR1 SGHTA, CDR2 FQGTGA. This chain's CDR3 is CASSLNPSGSPGELFF. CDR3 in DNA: TGTGCCAGCAGCTTAAACCCTAGCGGGAGCCCCGGGGAGCTGTTTTTT.

In nucleotides, the CDR3 is TGCAGCGGGGACAGGGGCCCCTACAATGAGCAGTTCTTC. Protein: CSGDRGPYNEQFF. This rearrangement joins TRBV29-1 to TRBJ2-1; 10 bases line up with TRBD1. With V trimmed by 7 bases and J by 2 bases, 2 bases remained unmatched. The V gene's germline CDR1 is SQVTM and CDR2 ANQGSEA. The CDR3 sequence is 13 residues long.

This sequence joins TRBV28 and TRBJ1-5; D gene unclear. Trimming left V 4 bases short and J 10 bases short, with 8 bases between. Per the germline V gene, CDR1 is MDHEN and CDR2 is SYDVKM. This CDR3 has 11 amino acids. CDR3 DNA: TGTGCCAGCAGTTCGACACAACCCCAGCATTTT. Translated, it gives CASSSTQPQHF.

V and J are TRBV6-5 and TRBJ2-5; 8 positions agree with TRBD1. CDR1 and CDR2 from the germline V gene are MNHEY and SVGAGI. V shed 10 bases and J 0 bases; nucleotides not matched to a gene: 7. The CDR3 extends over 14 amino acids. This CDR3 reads CATRDRSYQETQYF. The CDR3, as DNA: TGTGCCACCCGGGACAGGTCGTACCAAGAGACCCAGTACTTC.

Here the CDR3 reads CASSLGAAGRDEQYF. CDR3 in DNA: TGTGCCAGCAGCTTAGGGGCGGCAGGGCGAGACGAGCAGTACTTC. J is TRBJ2-7 and V is TRBV11-2; maybe TRBD1 (5 bases). Germline lookup yields CDR1 SGHAT and CDR2 FQNNGV. The CDR3 totals 15 residues. V lost 1 base and J lost 5, with 15 bases in between. Full variable domain (rest looked up from reference TRBV11-2 and TRBJ2-7): EAGVAQSPRYKIIEKRQSVAFWCNPISGHATLYWYQQILGQGPKLLIQFQNNGVVDDSQLPKDRFSAERLKGVDSTLKIQPAKLEDSAVYLCASSLGAAGRDEQYFGPGTRLTVT.